The rows below give T cell receptor beta chains drawn from one sample of a study of cytomegalovirus exposure and HLA in healthy donors. Data came from immunoSEQ multiplex PCR; TCRdb stores just in-frame clones and leaves some out. The sample consists of 180,000 or so clones, roughly 80% of them appearing once. Specimen: PBMCs. These receptors were collected from a woman aged 40 to 49 in good health and CMV-seropositive. CDR3s include the opening cysteine and the closing phenylalanine or tryptophan. A D gene is named only where the DNA matches it firmly. Expanded clones get a size class; other rows say once, few or many, or leave the size out.

d_gene	v_gene	abundance	j_gene	CDR3nt	CDR3aa
NA	TRBV9	few	TRBJ2-2	TGTGCCAGCAGCGTATCTGGAGGGGTTAGTGGCGGGGAGCTGTTTTTT	CASSVSGGVSGGELFF
TRBD1	TRBV9	NA	TRBJ2-2	TGTGCCAGCAGCCCGAGGGGGCTAGGGGAGCTGTTTTTT	CASSPRGLGELFF
NA	TRBV28	NA	TRBJ2-1	TGTGCCAGCAGTACTCTCTATCAGCGGGAGCAGTTCTTC	CASSTLYQREQFF
NA	TRBV2	NA	TRBJ1-2	TGTGCCAGCATTTCCCCCTTGAACTATGGCTACACCTTC	CASISPLNYGYTF
NA	TRBV6-4	NA	TRBJ2-2	TGTGCCAGCAGTGTGGAGGGGTTAGGCACCGGGGAGCTGTTTTTT	CASSVEGLGTGELFF
NA	TRBV5-1	NA	TRBJ2-1	TGCGCCAGCAGCTTGGAGGCCAGGGCGAGATCCTACAATGAGCAGTTCTTC	CASSLEARARSYNEQFF
NA	TRBV5-1	NA	TRBJ2-7	TGCGCCAGCAGCCCGGGGGACGCACTCTCCTACGAGCAGTACTTC	CASSPGDALSYEQYF
TRBD1	TRBV6-5	NA	TRBJ2-3	TGTGCCAGCAGCCCCGGGACAGGGGGTCTAGATACGCAGTATTTT	CASSPGTGGLDTQYF
NA	TRBV5-1	NA	TRBJ1-5	TGCGCCAGCAGTTATGGAGAAAATAGCAATCAGCCCCGGCATTTT	CASSYGENSNQPRHF
TRBD1	TRBV19	NA	TRBJ1-1	TGTGCCAGTAGTACGACAGGGGATACTGAAGCTTTCTTT	CASSTTGDTEAFF